This TCR beta chain came from a study of siplizumab effects on memory and regulatory T cells. Libraries were prepared by immunoSEQ multiplex PCR; TCRdb keeps only in-frame clonotypes and omits some of them. The repertoire holds around 110,000 clones, with less than 95% as singletons. This clone occurred once. The antigen is not known. In germline, CDR1 is LNHDA, CDR2 SQIVND (reference sequence). J lost 3 bases, V lost 1 base, and 10 bases had no gene match. The CDR3 spans 17 residues. Notes on the study in general: Sequences below about 10^-5 frequency were poorly captured, limiting mapping of alloreactive clones. Roughly 80-97% of proliferating CD4+ or CD8+ clones lacked an assignable naive or memory phenotype. Siplizumab significantly brought down the alloreactive sequences that trace back to unstimulated CD4+ memory cells. With siplizumab, Treg-derived clones averaged about 69% of mappable alloreactive CD4+ clones, versus less than 35% in controls.

The source is a human donor in good health. The material sequenced was non-Treg CD4+ T cells sorted from blood. The rearrangement links TRBV19 to TRBJ1-2; 8 bases match TRBD1. For the CDR3, the DNA is TGTGCCAGTAGTATAGGGACAGGGCTCCTCTTACACTATGGCTACACCTTC. Translation gives CASSIGTGLLLHYGYTF.